This T cell receptor (beta chain) derives from a study of shared clonotypes between healthy human individuals. The CDR3 sequence is 15 residues long. Germline-derived CDR1 and CDR2 are MNHNY and SVGAGI (reference sequence). Trimming pared 5 bases from V and 4 bases from J, leaving 15 bases between. For this clone: The antigen remains undetermined.

The assay ran at deep level. TCRdb keeps only in-frame clones here, not all; method: immunoSEQ multiplex PCR. The sample includes 110,000 or so clones, approximately 70% of them seen just once. Whole-study findings and limits: Non-shared clonotypes were found to have lower generation probabilities than the clonotypes that were shared by all four of the sorted-subset donors.

Those who donated, Caucasian adults without exception, all lived in Nashville, Tennessee. The sequencing sample was made of memory CD8+ T cells sorted from blood. The subset denotes: CD45RO+ cells pooled with CCR7-negative TemRA cells. This sequence joins TRBV6-6 and TRBJ2-1, with D perhaps TRBD1 (5 bases). The sequence derives from a woman in her twenties or thirties in good health. The chain's CDR3 is CASSPGHRMYNEQFF. The CDR3 nucleotides are TGTGCCAGCAGTCCCGGACACCGAATGTACAATGAGCAGTTCTTC.